This T cell receptor beta chain was captured in a study of blood T cell repertoires in COVID-19. On the study more broadly: PBMCs, B-cell-depleted T cells, or T cells were the source of the cDNA or gDNA that made up the material.

The germline V and J ends were trimmed by 7 bases and 2 bases, with 11 bases remaining between them. Germline V CDR1 and CDR2: MNHEY, SVGAGI. The CDR3 extends over 13 amino acids. The method was immunoSEQ multiplex PCR; TCRdb's version includes in-frame clones alone and lacks a portion of them. The profile shows 130,000 to 150,000 clones, approximately 86% of them singletons. Everyone who took part was roughly 18 to 89 years old, and they came from 24 US areas. Cohorts were based on clinical histories the participants reported. The study counted Cohort 3 donors as recovered given two negative PCRs, clearance, or symptom resolution.

The sample was PBMCs or T cells enriched from blood (not recorded which). This sequence was found in a woman in her 40s who had recovered from COVID-19. This chain uses TRBV6-5 with TRBJ1-1; the D is unclear. The CDR3: CASKLEPNTEAFF. CDR3 nucleotides: TGTGCCAGCAAGCTCGAACCTAACACTGAAGCTTTCTTT.